These T cell receptor beta chains were read from a single sample in a study of regulatory T cells in long-lasting Graves disease. TCRdb re-derived calls from the multiplex PCR reads in MiXCR, one entry per CDR3 protein. The profile shows more than 450,000 distinct CDR3 sequences, more than 10% of them singletons. The sample also formed part of further work on T cells in Graves' hyperthyroidism and ophthalmopathy.

Sequenced here: peripheral blood mononuclear cells (PBMCs), sampled at new diagnosis, from a patient treated with antithyroid drugs. Receptors were obtained from a woman between 25 and 40 years old with Graves disease. Both conserved end residues are part of each CDR3. A row's size may be missing; if present it is once, few, many or a size class.

clone_size	cdr3_length	v_call	j_call	cdr3_aa
many	16	TRBV20-1	TRBJ2-3	CSASYGADSRTDTQYF
.	17	TRBV5-1	TRBJ2-1	CASSTRTSGSSYNEQFF
few	15	TRBV4-1	TRBJ2-7	CASSQEGGFPYEQYF
many	15	TRBV7-3	TRBJ2-1	CASSKTSGSSDEQFF
.	14	TRBV19	TRBJ2-5	CASSVTRGQETQYF
.	14	TRBV29-1	TRBJ2-4	CSVEDPVRENIQYF
many	13	TRBV12-3/TRBV12-4	TRBJ2-7	CASRPGRHYEQYF
.	15	TRBV20-1	TRBJ2-1	CSVRGYQGSYNEQFF
many	16	TRBV9	TRBJ2-3	CASSVANRWGTDTQYF
many	15	TRBV7-9	TRBJ2-7	CASSLGGFNRYEQYF
many	16	TRBV19	TRBJ2-1	CASSIVWRELYNEQFF